This T cell receptor beta chain was observed in a study of T cell clones after liver transplantation. Study background: Graft-donor-reactive sequences were compared with third-party-reactive TCRbeta sequences from pre-transplant mixed lymphocyte reactions.

TCRdb's copy holds only in-frame clones and misses some; the assay was immunoSEQ multiplex PCR. The repertoire holds about 100,000 clones, with 80% to 85% as singletons. Trimming cost V 7 bases and J 0 bases, with 18 bases left between them. This CDR3 spans 16 amino acids. CDR1 and CDR2 from the germline V gene are SNHLY and FYNNEI. The material was CD4+ T cells from blood, obtained before liver transplant. The receptor was isolated from a human donor who received a liver transplant. The chain recombines TRBV2 with TRBJ2-5, with a tentative D call TRBD2 (6 bases). The CDR3 loop is CASTAEGLGYQETQYF. The CDR3 bases are TGTGCCAGCACCGCGGAGGGGCTGGGGTACCAAGAGACCCAGTACTTC.